These 6 T cell receptor beta chains share one sample of origin, sequenced in a study of blood T cell repertoires in COVID-19. Repertoires were generated with immunoSEQ multiplex PCR, while TCRdb's copy carries only in-frame clones and drops some. The sample consists of roughly 220,000 clones, about 88% of them appearing once. The source material was PBMCs or T cells enriched from blood (not recorded which). The receptors stem from a woman aged 25 to 39 who had recovered from COVID-19.

CDR3 region: CASSQGMATGTLNYGYTF. The CDR3 bases are TGCGCCAGCAGCCAAGGCATGGCAACCGGGACACTCAACTATGGCTACACCTTC. The rearrangement uses TRBV4-3 and TRBJ1-2, with a weak D call TRBD1 (6 bases). Germline loops: CDR1 LGHNA, CDR2 YSLEER. With 1 base removed from V and 2 bases from J, the gap between germline ends came to 20 bases. CDR3 length: 18 residues.

This clone was seen once. The V gene is TRBV5-1, the J gene TRBJ1-5, with a tentative D call TRBD1 (5 bases). From germline, CDR1 is SGHRS and CDR2 YFSETQ. V was cut by 2 bases and J by 4 bases, with 13 bases left in between. The CDR3 contains 15 residues. This CDR3 reads CASSLESGGNQPQHF. The CDR3 nucleotides are TGCGCCAGCAGCTTAGAGTCCGGGGGAAATCAGCCCCAGCATTTT.

The rearrangement uses TRBV4-2 and TRBJ2-1; 13 bases are a match to TRBD2. The trim removed 4 bases at V and 5 bases at J, leaving 5 bases unmatched. Per germline, CDR1 LGHNA and CDR2 YNFKEQ. This CDR3 contains 16 residues. The CDR3 spells CASSPLAGGLDNEQFF. CDR3 DNA sequence: TGTGCCAGCAGCCCACTAGCGGGGGGGCTTGACAATGAGCAGTTCTTC.

This clone has only a few counts. The chain uses TRBV6-4 and TRBJ2-2; TRBD2 is a possible D gene (7 bases). CDR1 MRHNA and CDR2 SNTAGT come from the germline V gene. Trimming shortened V by 5 bases and J by 7 bases, and 20 bases separated the two germline ends. The CDR3 totals 16 residues. The CDR3 DNA follows: TGTGCCAGCAGTCCCTCTGGGGGGGCCGGAAACGGGGAGCTGTTTTTT. Protein sequence: CASSPSGGAGNGELFF.

The V call is TRBV7-3, the J call TRBJ1-2, with D perhaps matching TRBD1 (6 bases). The germline V and J ends were trimmed by 6 bases and 7 bases, with 21 bases remaining between them. The CDR3 totals 15 residues. Germline V CDR1 and CDR2: SGHTA, FQGTGA. The CDR3 DNA follows: TGTGCCAGCAGGGTTGATACAGGGTTTTACTCTGGCTACACCTTC. Encoded protein: CASRVDTGFYSGYTF.

The chain has TRBV9 and TRBJ2-7; no reliable D call. The CDR3 consists of 15 residues. Germline V gene lookup returns CDR1 SGDLS and CDR2 YYNGEE. The V end lost 0 bases, the J end lost 5 bases, and 15 bases lay between the germline ends. The CDR3 here is CASSVGAGTLNEQYF. DNA for the CDR3: TGTGCCAGCAGCGTAGGGGCAGGCACGCTGAACGAGCAGTACTTC.